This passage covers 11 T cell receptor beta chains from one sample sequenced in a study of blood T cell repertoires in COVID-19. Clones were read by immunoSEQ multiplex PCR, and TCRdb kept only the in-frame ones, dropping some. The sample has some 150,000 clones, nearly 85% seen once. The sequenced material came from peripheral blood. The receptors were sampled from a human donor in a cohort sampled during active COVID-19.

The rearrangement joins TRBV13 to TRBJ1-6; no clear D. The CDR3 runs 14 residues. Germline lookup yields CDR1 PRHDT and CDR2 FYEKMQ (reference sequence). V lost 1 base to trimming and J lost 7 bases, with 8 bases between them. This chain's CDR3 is CASSLDSRNSPLHF. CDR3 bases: TGTGCCAGCAGCTTAGACAGCCGAAATTCACCCCTCCACTTT.

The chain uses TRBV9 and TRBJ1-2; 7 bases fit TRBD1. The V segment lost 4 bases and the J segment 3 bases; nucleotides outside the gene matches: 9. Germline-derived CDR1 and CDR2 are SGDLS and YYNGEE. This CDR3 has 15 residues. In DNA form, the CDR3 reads TGTGCCAGCAGCCCCAGACAGGGAGGTGACTATGGCTACACCTTC. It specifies CASSPRQGGDYGYTF. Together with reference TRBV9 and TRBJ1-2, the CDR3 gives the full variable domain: DSGVTQTPKHLITATGQRVTLRCSPRSGDLSVYWYQQSLDQGLQFLIQYYNGEERAKGNILERFSAQQFPDLHSELNLSSLELGDSALYFCASSPRQGGDYGYTFGSGTRLTVV.

The CDR3 bases are TGTGCCAGTAGTATTAGAGGGGGGCCCCAGCATTTT. Protein: CASSIRGGPQHF. The V call is TRBV19, the J call TRBJ1-5; D possibly corresponds to TRBD1 (6 bases). Trimming stripped 3 bases from V and 9 bases from J, with 9 bases between. CDR1 is LNHDA and CDR2 is SQIVND in the germline V gene (reference sequence). The length of the CDR3 is 12 residues.

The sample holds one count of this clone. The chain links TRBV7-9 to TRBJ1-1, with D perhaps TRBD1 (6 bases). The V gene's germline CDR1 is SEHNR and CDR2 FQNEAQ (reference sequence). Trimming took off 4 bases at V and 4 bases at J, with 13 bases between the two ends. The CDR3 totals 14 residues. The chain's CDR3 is CASSSGVMGTEAFF. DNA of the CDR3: TGTGCCAGCAGCTCAGGGGTCATGGGCACTGAAGCTTTCTTT.

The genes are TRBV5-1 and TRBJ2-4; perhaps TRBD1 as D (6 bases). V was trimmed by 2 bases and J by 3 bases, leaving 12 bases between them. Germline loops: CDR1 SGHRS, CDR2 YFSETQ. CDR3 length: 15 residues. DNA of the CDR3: TGCGCCAGCAGCTTCGAAAAGGGGGACAAAAACATTCAGTACTTC. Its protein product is CASSFEKGDKNIQYF.

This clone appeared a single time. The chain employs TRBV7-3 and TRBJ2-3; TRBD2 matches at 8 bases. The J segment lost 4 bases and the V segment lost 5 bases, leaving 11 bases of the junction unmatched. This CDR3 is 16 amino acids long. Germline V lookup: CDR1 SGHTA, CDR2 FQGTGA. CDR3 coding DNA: TGTGCCAGCAGCCGGGGCTCGGGAGGGCCCGCAGATACGCAGTATTTT. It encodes CASSRGSGGPADTQYF.

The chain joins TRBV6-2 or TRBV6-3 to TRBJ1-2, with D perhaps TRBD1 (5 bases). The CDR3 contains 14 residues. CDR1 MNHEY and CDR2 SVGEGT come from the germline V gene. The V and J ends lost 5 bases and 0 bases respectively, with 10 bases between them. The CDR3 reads CASSQGGANYGYTF. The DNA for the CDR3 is TGTGCCAGCAGTCAGGGAGGCGCTAACTATGGCTACACCTTC.

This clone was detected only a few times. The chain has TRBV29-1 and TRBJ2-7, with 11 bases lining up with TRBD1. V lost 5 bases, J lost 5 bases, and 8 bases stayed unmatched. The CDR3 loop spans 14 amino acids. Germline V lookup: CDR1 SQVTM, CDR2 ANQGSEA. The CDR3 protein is CSVLGTGGFNEQYF. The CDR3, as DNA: TGCAGCGTTCTTGGGACAGGGGGTTTCAACGAGCAGTACTTC.

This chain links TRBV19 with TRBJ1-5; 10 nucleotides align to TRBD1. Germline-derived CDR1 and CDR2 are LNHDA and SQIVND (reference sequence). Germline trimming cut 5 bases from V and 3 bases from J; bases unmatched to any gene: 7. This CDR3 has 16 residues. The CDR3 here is CASSFRQGADNQPQHF. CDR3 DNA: TGTGCCAGTAGTTTCCGACAGGGGGCCGACAATCAGCCCCAGCATTTT.

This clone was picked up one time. The CDR3 loop reads CASSPYTGELFF. In DNA, the CDR3 is TGTGCCAGCAGCCCCTACACCGGGGAGCTGTTTTTT. The J gene is TRBJ2-2, the V gene TRBV7-8; D gene uncertain. Germline V CDR1 and CDR2: SGHVS, FQNEAQ. The V end lost 5 bases, the J end lost 3 bases, and 4 bases lay between the germline ends. The CDR3 spans 12 residues.

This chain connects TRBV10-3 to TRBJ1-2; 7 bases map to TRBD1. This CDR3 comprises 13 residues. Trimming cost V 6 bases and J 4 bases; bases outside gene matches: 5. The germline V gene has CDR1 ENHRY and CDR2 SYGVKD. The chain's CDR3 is CAIRTDRFYGYTF. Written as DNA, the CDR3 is TGTGCCATCAGAACGGACAGGTTCTATGGCTACACCTTC.